Presented here are 27 T cell receptor beta chains from one specimen sequenced in a study of blood T cell repertoires in COVID-19. Some clones are missing from TCRdb's copy, which holds only in-frame ones; the method was immunoSEQ multiplex PCR. The top ten clones hold roughly 3.1% of a sample with roughly 40,000 clones, 90% of them seen once. Sample: peripheral blood. These receptors all stem from a man aged 45-65 years with active COVID-19.

This chain uses TRBV10-3 with TRBJ1-2; D not certain. From germline, CDR1 is ENHRY and CDR2 SYGVKD. V lost 4 bases, J lost 4 bases, and 10 bases lay in between. The CDR3 is made up of 13 amino acids. The CDR3 loop reads CAISVASSYGYTF. In DNA form, the CDR3 reads TGTGCCATCAGTGTTGCAAGTAGCTATGGCTACACCTTC.

The chain couples TRBV7-9 to TRBJ1-1; D is possibly TRBD1 (5 bases). Looked up from germline, CDR1 is SEHNR and CDR2 is FQNEAQ (reference sequence). The CDR3 length is 13 residues. Trimming took off 7 bases at V and 3 bases at J, with 12 bases between the two ends. The CDR3 DNA sequence: TGTGCCAGCATAGGTGGGGGGGACACTGAAGCTTTCTTT. It codes for CASIGGGDTEAFF.

The chain is built from TRBV10-3 and TRBJ2-3, with 8 bases aligning to TRBD1. This CDR3 has 15 amino acids. V lost 0 bases, J lost 4 bases, and 3 bases stayed unmatched. Germline loops: CDR1 ENHRY, CDR2 SYGVKD. The CDR3 region is CAISESWTGSDTQYF. CDR3 DNA sequence: TGTGCCATCAGTGAGTCGTGGACAGGGTCAGATACGCAGTATTTT.

The rearrangement links TRBV19 to TRBJ2-5, with unresolved D. Germline V gene sequence: CDR1 LNHDA, CDR2 SQIVND (reference sequence). There are 13 residues in the CDR3. V lost 3 bases to trimming and J lost 2 bases, with 7 bases between them. The CDR3 DNA reads TGTGCCAGTAGTATTGGCAGACAAGAGACCCAGTACTTC. It translates to CASSIGRQETQYF.

The chain employs TRBV3-1 (or the pseudogene TRBV3-2) and TRBJ2-3; 8 bases agree with TRBD2. Looked up from germline, CDR1 is LGHDT and CDR2 is YNNKEL (reference sequence). This CDR3 region has 14 residues. V was clipped by 3 bases and J by 4 bases; unmatched bases: 3. In DNA, the CDR3 is TGTGCCAGCAGCCACCGACTAGCGTCAGATACGCAGTATTTT. It translates to CASSHRLASDTQYF.

The chain combines TRBV6-5 with TRBJ2-5; the D gene is possibly TRBD2 (5 bases). Trimming cost V 6 bases and J 5 bases, with 13 bases left between them. The CDR3 has 13 amino acids. Looked up from germline, CDR1 is MNHEY and CDR2 is SVGAGI. The CDR3 bases are TGTGCCAGCAGCACCCCCAGAGGGGAGACCCAGTACTTC. It encodes CASSTPRGETQYF.

This clone appeared a single time. V and J are TRBV4-2 and TRBJ1-2; perhaps TRBD1 as D (5 bases). CDR1 LGHNA and CDR2 YNFKEQ come from the germline V gene. Deletions cut 1 base from V and 6 bases from J, with 15 bases between. The CDR3 is made up of 15 amino acids. CDR3 nucleotide sequence: TGTGCCAGCAGCCAAGTGGGACCGGGAGGGAATGGCTACACCTTC. Translating gives CASSQVGPGGNGYTF.

This sequence joins TRBV11-2 and TRBJ1-1; D is perhaps TRBD1 (5 bases). This CDR3 is built from 16 residues. Germline V gene sequence: CDR1 SGHAT, CDR2 FQNNGV. V was clipped by 1 base and J by 0 bases, with 12 bases between them. The CDR3 coding sequence is TGTGCCAGCAGCTTAGGTACAGGTGGCCTGAACACTGAAGCTTTCTTT. Protein sequence: CASSLGTGGLNTEAFF.

The rearrangement joins TRBV7-9 to TRBJ2-1; 10 nucleotides align to TRBD1. The trim removed 5 bases at V and 9 bases at J, leaving 1 base unmatched. CDR1 SEHNR and CDR2 FQNEAQ come from the germline V gene (reference sequence). The length of the CDR3 is 12 residues. The CDR3 is CASSGQGGEQFF. DNA for the CDR3: TGTGCCAGCAGCGGACAGGGGGGTGAGCAGTTCTTC.

This chain joins TRBV10-3 and TRBJ2-3; 7 bases are shared with TRBD2. The V segment lost 4 bases and the J segment 4 bases; nucleotides outside the gene matches: 8. Germline CDR1 ENHRY, CDR2 SYGVKD. There are 15 residues in the CDR3. The CDR3 is CAISGTSLGADTQYF. CDR3 DNA sequence: TGTGCCATCAGTGGGACTAGTCTGGGGGCAGATACGCAGTATTTT.

The CDR3 DNA sequence: TGTGCCAGCAGCCGCACGCCCAGGGGGAGCTCCTATAATTCACCCCTCCACTTT. It encodes CASSRTPRGSSYNSPLHF. This chain uses TRBV3-1 (or the pseudogene TRBV3-2) with TRBJ1-6; 7 bases fit TRBD1. Germline lookup yields CDR1 LGHDT and CDR2 YNNKEL (reference sequence). The CDR3 is 18 amino acids. V dropped 4 bases and J dropped 0; count of bases not matched to a gene: 9.

The chain couples TRBV11-2 to TRBJ1-2; a possible D gene is TRBD1 (5 bases). V was pared by 0 bases and J by 4 bases, with 9 bases between. Per the germline V gene, CDR1 is SGHAT and CDR2 is FQNNGV. The CDR3 runs 14 residues. Here the CDR3 DNA reads TGTGCCAGCAGCTTAGAATGGGGCTCCTATGGCTACACCTTC. Encoded protein: CASSLEWGSYGYTF.

The V and J genes are TRBV18 and TRBJ2-7, with D maybe TRBD2 (5 bases). The CDR3 runs 14 residues. V lost 5 bases and J lost 7, with 18 bases in between. Germline V gene lookup returns CDR1 KGHSH and CDR2 LQKENI. The CDR3 DNA sequence: TGTGCCAGCTCAATTTGGACTCCCCCTGAGGAGCAGTACTTC. Residues: CASSIWTPPEEQYF.

The chain uses TRBV9 and TRBJ1-3; perhaps TRBD1 as D (6 bases). In germline, CDR1 is SGDLS, CDR2 YYNGEE. V was pared by 0 bases and J by 0 bases, with 10 bases between. The CDR3 length is 16 residues. As DNA, the CDR3 is TGTGCCAGCAGCGTAGAGGGGGGGCTCTCTGGAAACACCATATATTTT. This sequence encodes CASSVEGGLSGNTIYF.

The chain is built from TRBV30 and TRBJ2-2; D gene unclear. Looked up from germline, CDR1 is GTSNPN and CDR2 is SVGIG (reference sequence). V lost 4 bases, J lost 9 bases, and 15 bases lay in between. The CDR3 extends over 13 amino acids. CDR3 sequence: CAWNPPVGWELFF. CDR3 coding DNA: TGTGCCTGGAATCCTCCAGTGGGCTGGGAGCTGTTTTTT.

The J gene is TRBJ2-3, the V gene TRBV11-1, with 9 nucleotides matching TRBD2. The CDR3 has 17 amino acids. The J segment lost 8 bases and the V segment lost 0 bases, leaving 12 bases of the junction unmatched. The germline V gene encodes CDR1 SGHAT and CDR2 FQDESV (reference sequence). The CDR3 region is CASSLAATGRGGATQYF. DNA of the CDR3: TGTGCCAGCAGCTTAGCGGCGACGGGGCGGGGGGGCGCTACGCAGTATTTT.

The V and J genes are TRBV6-5 and TRBJ1-2, with 8 bases aligning to TRBD1. CDR3 length equals 15 residues. Unmatched junction bases numbered 11, after V lost 3 bases and J lost 8 bases. Germline V gives CDR1 MNHEY, CDR2 SVGAGI. The CDR3 loop is CASSYPFGDRRGYTF. CDR3 coding DNA: TGTGCCAGCAGTTATCCCTTCGGGGACAGGAGGGGCTACACCTTC.

The chain uses TRBV10-3 and TRBJ2-1, with D perhaps matching TRBD1 (6 bases). This CDR3 has 14 residues. V dropped 4 bases and J dropped 7 bases, with 14 bases sitting between them. Germline CDR1 and CDR2: ENHRY and SYGVKD. Here the CDR3 reads CAISALQGMNEQFF. The CDR3 DNA follows: TGTGCCATCAGTGCTCTTCAGGGGATGAATGAGCAGTTCTTC.

The table lists this clone with a count of one. The chain is built from TRBV5-1 and TRBJ2-7, with 7 positions matching TRBD2. Germline CDR1 reads SGHRS; CDR2 reads YFSETQ. CDR3 length: 15 residues. J was trimmed by 2 bases and V by 2 bases; bases with no gene match: 7. In DNA form, the CDR3 reads TGCGCCAGCAGCTTAGCGGGGACGCAAGCCTACGAGCAGTACTTC. This encodes CASSLAGTQAYEQYF.

This rearrangement joins TRBV2 to TRBJ1-5, with D tentatively TRBD1 (5 bases). Germline V CDR1 and CDR2: SNHLY, FYNNEI. V lost 3 bases and J lost 1, with 10 bases in between. The CDR3 has 15 residues. DNA of the CDR3: TGTGCCAGCAGTGAGGCAGGGATAAGCAATCAGCCCCAGCATTTT. It is translated as CASSEAGISNQPQHF.

The genes are TRBV6-5 and TRBJ1-1, with D tentatively TRBD1 (6 bases). Germline CDR1 and CDR2: MNHEY and SVGAGI. With 4 bases removed from V and 0 bases from J, the gap between germline ends came to 12 bases. This CDR3 has 15 residues. The CDR3 loop is CASSLGTFMNTEAFF. The CDR3 nucleotides are TGTGCCAGCAGTTTGGGGACATTCATGAACACTGAAGCTTTCTTT.

V is TRBV18 and J is TRBJ1-1, with D uncertain. Germline V gene sequence: CDR1 KGHSH, CDR2 LQKENI. The CDR3 length is 13 residues. Trimming stripped 6 bases from V and 6 bases from J, with 14 bases between. The CDR3 nucleotides are TGTGCCAGCTCCTTCTCGGGTCAACCTGAAGCTTTCTTT. Amino acids: CASSFSGQPEAFF.

The V and J genes are TRBV27 and TRBJ2-3, with D possibly TRBD1 on 6 matching bases. V shed 5 bases and J shed 10 bases, with 13 bases lying between them. Germline V lookup: CDR1 MNHEY, CDR2 SMNVEV (reference sequence). The length of the CDR3 is 12 residues. CDR3 in amino acids: CASSQQGGAQYF. The CDR3 nucleotides are TGTGCCAGCAGTCAACAGGGTGGGGCGCAGTATTTT.

This clone was detected a few times. The chain joins TRBV2 to TRBJ2-7, with a possible D match to TRBD2 (6 bases). Trimming shortened V by 3 bases and J by 3 bases, and 12 bases separated the two germline ends. Germline V lookup: CDR1 SNHLY, CDR2 FYNNEI. This CDR3 contains 14 residues. The CDR3 sequence: CASSELRGIYEQYF. CDR3 coding DNA: TGTGCCAGCAGTGAGCTGCGCGGGATCTACGAGCAGTACTTC.

The V and J genes are TRBV6-1 and TRBJ2-5; a possible D gene is TRBD1 (7 bases). The end of the DNA is better explained by TRBJ2-7, so the J call may be wrong. The germline V gene has CDR1 MNHNS and CDR2 SASEGT. CDR3 size: 17 residues. In nucleotides, the CDR3 is TGTGCCAGCAGTGGCGGAAGGCTACAGGGGAGGTCCTACGAGCAGTACTTC. It is translated as CASSGGRLQGRSYEQYF.

The chain links TRBV5-4 to TRBJ2-4, with 11 bases matching TRBD2. V lost 0 bases and J lost 0; bases outside the gene matches: 5. The CDR3 spans 18 residues. The germline V gene has CDR1 SGHNT and CDR2 YYREEE (reference sequence). CDR3 sequence: CASSLAASGGIAKNIQYF. The CDR3 DNA reads TGTGCCAGCAGCTTGGCGGCTAGCGGGGGGATAGCCAAAAACATTCAGTACTTC.

The chain carries TRBV5-1 and TRBJ1-2; D is possibly TRBD1 (5 bases). Trimming left V 4 bases short and J 0 bases short, with 10 bases between. The CDR3 sequence is 14 residues long. Looked up from germline, CDR1 is SGHRS and CDR2 is YFSETQ. For the CDR3, the DNA is TGCGCCAGCAGCCGGGGGGAAACTAACTATGGCTACACCTTC. Its protein is CASSRGETNYGYTF. Full variable domain (missing parts from reference TRBV5-1 and TRBJ1-2): KAGVTQTPRYLIKTRGQQVTLSCSPISGHRSVSWYQQTPGQGLQFLFEYFSETQRNKGNFPGRFSGRQFSNSRSEMNVSTLELGDSALYLCASSRGETNYGYTFGSGTRLTVV.